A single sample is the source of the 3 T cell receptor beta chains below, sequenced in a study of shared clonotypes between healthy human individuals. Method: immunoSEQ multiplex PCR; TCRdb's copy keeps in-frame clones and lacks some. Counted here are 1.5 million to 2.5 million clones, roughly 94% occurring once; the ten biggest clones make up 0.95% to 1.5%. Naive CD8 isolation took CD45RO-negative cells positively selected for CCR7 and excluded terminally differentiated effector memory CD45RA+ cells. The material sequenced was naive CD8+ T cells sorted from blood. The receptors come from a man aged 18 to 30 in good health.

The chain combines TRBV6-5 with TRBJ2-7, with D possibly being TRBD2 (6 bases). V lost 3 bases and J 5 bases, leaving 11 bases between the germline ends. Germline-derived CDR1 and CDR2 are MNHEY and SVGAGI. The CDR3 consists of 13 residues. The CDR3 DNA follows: TGTGCCAGCAGTTATACTAGCAGCCACGAGCAGTACTTC. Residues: CASSYTSSHEQYF.

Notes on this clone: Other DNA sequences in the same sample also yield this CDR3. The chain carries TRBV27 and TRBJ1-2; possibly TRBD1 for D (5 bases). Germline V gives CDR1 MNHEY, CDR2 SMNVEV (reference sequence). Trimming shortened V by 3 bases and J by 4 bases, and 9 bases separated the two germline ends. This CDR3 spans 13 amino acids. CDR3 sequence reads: CASSLGLGYGYTF. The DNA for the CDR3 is TGTGCCAGCAGTTTGGGGCTGGGCTATGGCTACACCTTC.

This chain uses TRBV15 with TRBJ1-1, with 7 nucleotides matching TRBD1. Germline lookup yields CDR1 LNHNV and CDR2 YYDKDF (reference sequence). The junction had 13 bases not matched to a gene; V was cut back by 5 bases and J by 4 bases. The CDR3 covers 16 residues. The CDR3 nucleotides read TGTGCCACCAGCGGGACCGACAGGGACGTAGGCACTGAAGCTTTCTTT. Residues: CATSGTDRDVGTEAFF.